The clone carrying this TCR beta chain was seen repeatedly, ten times or more. These data come from a study of early T cells in non-severe SARS-CoV-2 infection. TCRdb recomputed calls from the 5' RACE reads with MiXCR, one row per CDR3 protein. The sample has approximately 69,000 distinct CDR3 sequences, 9% to 15% seen once; the top ten hold around 3.8%. Unmatched junction bases numbered 6, after V lost 2 bases and J lost 4 bases. The CDR3 covers 17 residues. Germline CDR1 is MNHEY and CDR2 is SMNVEV (reference sequence). The TCR originated in an adult who was a healthcare worker with PCR-confirmed SARS-CoV-2 infection or an uninfected control (not recorded which). V and J are TRBV27 and TRBJ2-5, with 14 bases that match TRBD2. The sequenced material came from whole blood. This chain's CDR3 is CASSLRTSGRTPETQYF. Written as DNA, the CDR3 is TGTGCCAGCAGTTTAAGGACTAGCGGGAGGACCCCAGAGACCCAGTACTTC.